This T cell receptor beta chain was captured by sequencing in a study of T cells after yellow fever vaccination (dated by TCRdb to about 2019). In terms of the full investigation: Libraries from fractions with low cell numbers were prepared with the SMART-Seq v4 Ultra Low Input RNA kit. To follow T-cell clones before and after both primary and booster YFV17D yellow fever vaccination, bulk TCR alpha and beta repertoires underwent longitudinal sequencing. Two healthy male donors made up the cohort, one aged 18 to 30 years and the other aged 30 to 39 years. Blood samples were taken at several timepoints before and after primary and secondary immunization, and bulk PBMC replicates and cell subsets were isolated. Findings and caveats that apply to the study as a whole: A small share of clonotypes was detected in both CD4 and CD8 compartments, with the overlap likely arising from convergent recombination. Because abundant contaminating clonotypes from the bulk population could be contained in FACS-sorted repertoires, computational filtering was required. Because only a couple of donors were included in the study, the extent to which the findings can be generalized is limited. After the booster, most of the clones that had expanded following primary vaccination were detected again (approximately 96% of CD4 and around nine tenths of CD8), which suggests that memory was broadly maintained. The secondary T-cell response was weaker than the primary response but faster, peaking on day 5 instead of day 15.

This clonotype has only a few counts. The antigen it binds to is not known. No much larger clone exists at a distance of one base, and base qualities are not known. Synthesis of TCR cDNA relied on 5'RACE template switching, a step that introduced a universal primer site along with unique molecular identifiers. Priming for cDNA synthesis came from both the TCR alpha and TCR beta constant segments. Libraries were amplified in two PCR steps, with sample barcodes and sequencing adapters added in the second step. Sequencing of the libraries was done on either Illumina HiSeq 2500 (2x100 bp) or NovaSeq (2x150 bp). The paper's processing steps were these. Demultiplexing of reads and collapsing into UMI consensus sequences were performed with MIGEC, and V(D)J alignment was carried out with MiXCR. Vaccine-responding clonotypes were identified with edgeR using replicate PBMC samples, with FDR below 0.01 and a log2 fold change above 5 up to day 15 being required. Bulk clonotypes were assigned CD4 or CD8 identity according to which sequenced CD4 or CD8 repertoire held them at higher abundance. TCRdb took the public reads, trimmed them with fastp at Q25, ran MiXCR for clone calling and kept in-frame beta chains. Every CDR3 protein is listed once, alongside the most common genes and DNA of its rows. Here the V and J calls rest on TCRdb's processing, not on the authors' analysis. This sample lists about 360,000 distinct CDR3 sequences; roughly 6.2% were detected once. Together, the top ten hold about 15% of the sample.

The treatment or condition label for this specimen denotes: live attenuated yellow fever vaccine strain. At every blood-draw timepoint, two biological replicates of bulk PBMCs were collected. PBMCs were isolated from peripheral blood using a standard Ficoll-Paque protocol. RNA was extracted with TriZol from bulk PBMCs, CD4 and CD8 fractions, and dextramer-positive and dextramer-negative fractions. From the cysteine up to the phenylalanine, the CDR3 has a length of 15 residues. Solely the CDR3 DNA is kept, with 45 bases framed from the first base. A distance of 15 bases separates the germline ends of V and J, which lose 4 bases and 2 bases respectively. CDR1 MNHEY and CDR2 SMNVEV were looked up in the germline V gene (reference sequence).

The clonotype was recovered from a man aged 25 to 45 who received the YFV17D yellow fever vaccine. The receptor chain draws on TRBV27 and TRBJ2-7, and perhaps TRBD2 as D gene, on 6 matching bases. This specimen was PBMCs, taken 5 days after the yellow fever booster vaccination. The CDR3 region has the sequence CASSSPSRGTYEQYF. The sequenced DNA is TGTGCCAGCAGTTCCCCTTCGCGGGGAACCTACGAGCAGTACTTC.